The 19 T cell receptor beta chains below were found in one sample sequenced in a study of T cells in Graves' hyperthyroidism and ophthalmopathy. Amplified regions were TCR beta CDR3 sequences from RNA transcripts. The study used the HTBI primer set for a first-round RT-PCR of the TCR CDR3. TCRdb fed the multiplex PCR reads into MiXCR, producing one record per CDR3 protein. The sample has 490,000 or so distinct CDR3 sequences, around a fifth seen once. Sequencing was done on a sample of blood. Receptors originate from a woman between 70 and 85 years old with Graves' ophthalmopathy.

This clonotype was counted once. This chain joins TRBV5-1 and TRBJ2-5; 9 nucleotides match TRBD1. CDR1 SGHRS and CDR2 YFSETQ come from the germline V gene. This CDR3 contains 16 residues. Trimming cost V 1 base and J 5 bases; bases outside gene matches: 9. The CDR3 region is CASSLQGQGVYETQYF. Written as DNA, the CDR3 is TGCGCCAGCAGCTTGCAGGGACAGGGAGTTTACGAGACCCAGTACTTC.

This clonotype was detected many times. This chain joins TRBV28 and TRBJ2-7; possible D gene TRBD2, 6 bases. Per germline, CDR1 MDHEN and CDR2 SYDVKM. Trimming cost V 6 bases and J 4 bases, with 13 bases left between them. This CDR3 spans 13 amino acids. This CDR3 reads CASSPPGGYEQYF. The CDR3 DNA follows: TGTGCCAGCAGCCCCCCCGGGGGTTACGAGCAGTACTTC.

This clonotype was seen more than once but under ten times. The CDR3 DNA reads TGTGCCAGTAGTATCGTCACCGGGACGGCGAGGGAGACTAACTATGGCTACACCTTC. Encoded protein: CASSIVTGTARETNYGYTF. The chain links TRBV19 to TRBJ1-2; tentative D call: TRBD1 (5 bases). Germline V lookup: CDR1 LNHDA, CDR2 SQIVND (reference sequence). The V end was cut by 3 bases, the J end by 0 bases, with 23 bases between. The CDR3 totals 19 residues.

This chain joins TRBV20-1 and TRBJ2-7; TRBD2 agrees at 9 bases. CDR1 and CDR2 (germline): DFQATT, SNEGSKA (reference sequence). The CDR3 contains 17 residues. Unmatched junction bases numbered 15, after V lost 0 bases and J lost 6 bases. The CDR3: CSARDPSIAGVSGEQYF. In nucleotides, the CDR3 is TGCAGTGCTAGAGATCCCTCGATAGCGGGAGTGTCGGGCGAGCAGTACTTC.

V gene TRBV27 combines with J gene TRBJ2-7; 7 bases are shared with TRBD2. This CDR3 is 14 amino acids long. Germline trimming cut 5 bases from V and 3 bases from J; bases unmatched to any gene: 7. The germline gives CDR1 MNHEY, CDR2 SMNVEV (reference sequence). CDR3 region: CASSATTSVYEQYF. CDR3 sequence (DNA): TGTGCCAGCAGTGCCACAACTAGCGTCTACGAGCAGTACTTC.

DNA of the CDR3: TGTGCCAGCAGTTTTTTACAGGATTCACCCCTCCACTTT. Translated, it gives CASSFLQDSPLHF. This rearrangement joins TRBV27 to TRBJ1-6; a possible D gene is TRBD1 (5 bases). Germline CDR1 MNHEY, CDR2 SMNVEV (reference sequence). V was clipped by 3 bases and J by 8 bases, with 8 bases between them. This CDR3 is 13 amino acids long.

This sequence joins TRBV3-1 and TRBJ2-7; D possibly corresponds to TRBD1 (6 bases). V lost 1 base to trimming and J lost 2 bases, with 9 bases between them. Germline V gene lookup returns CDR1 LGHDT and CDR2 YNNKEL (reference sequence). The CDR3 is 14 amino acids. CDR3 nucleotide sequence: TGTGCCAGCAGCCAAGGGACAGTCGCCTACGAGCAGTACTTC. This translates into CASSQGTVAYEQYF.

This clonotype has more than one count but fewer than ten. This chain uses TRBV6-1 with TRBJ1-2; D is unclear. V lost 1 base and J lost 6, with 15 bases in between. CDR3 length equals 15 residues. From germline, CDR1 is MNHNS and CDR2 SASEGT. The CDR3 loop reads CASSEEGRQLNGYTF. The CDR3 DNA is TGTGCCAGCAGTGAAGAGGGTCGGCAACTCAATGGCTACACCTTC.

At least ten counts were recorded for this clonotype. The chain links TRBV6-1 to TRBJ1-1, with a tentative D call TRBD1 (5 bases). In germline, CDR1 is MNHNS, CDR2 SASEGT. CDR3 length equals 14 residues. With 5 bases removed from V and 0 bases from J, the gap between germline ends came to 10 bases. The CDR3 DNA follows: TGTGCCAGCAGTTTGGACAACATGAACACTGAAGCTTTCTTT. This codes for CASSLDNMNTEAFF.

The chain joins TRBV20-1 to TRBJ2-5; D is tentatively TRBD1 or TRBD2 (6 bases each). There are 17 residues in the CDR3. The V end was cut by 0 bases, the J end by 4 bases, with 21 bases between. In germline, CDR1 is DFQATT, CDR2 SNEGSKA (reference sequence). CDR3 loop: CSARDDRGGLYLETQYF. As DNA, the CDR3 is TGCAGTGCTAGAGATGATCGAGGGGGGCTTTATTTAGAGACCCAGTACTTC.

This chain uses TRBV5-1 with TRBJ1-1, with unresolved D. This CDR3 is 16 amino acids long. V lost 0 bases, J lost 0 bases, and 12 bases lay in between. In germline, CDR1 is SGHRS, CDR2 YFSETQ. The CDR3 DNA follows: TGCGCCAGCAGCTTGGAGCGGCGGGCCATGAACACTGAAGCTTTCTTT. Translation: CASSLERRAMNTEAFF.

This chain links TRBV3-1 with TRBJ1-4; the D is unclear. Germline V lookup: CDR1 LGHDT, CDR2 YNNKEL (reference sequence). This CDR3 contains 15 residues. The germline V and J ends were trimmed by 2 bases and 8 bases, with 15 bases remaining between them. CDR3 sequence: CASSQLMRGSEKLFF. DNA of the CDR3: TGTGCCAGCAGCCAATTAATGCGGGGAAGCGAAAAACTGTTTTTT.

V usage is TRBV10-3 and J usage is TRBJ2-7; D possibly corresponds to TRBD2 (5 bases). Trimming pared 0 bases from V and 2 bases from J, leaving 8 bases between. This CDR3 comprises 14 residues. The germline gives CDR1 ENHRY, CDR2 SYGVKD. CDR3 in DNA: TGTGCCATCAGTGAGTCTCCCGGGGCCTACGAGCAGTACTTC. It codes for CAISESPGAYEQYF.

This clonotype showed up just a few times. The J gene is TRBJ1-5, the V gene TRBV28; 10 bases fit TRBD1. The CDR3 length is 14 residues. CDR1 and CDR2 (germline): MDHEN, SYDVKM. The ends lost 3 bases at V and 7 bases at J; junction bases unmatched: 3. This chain's CDR3 is CASSFGTGEQPQHF. CDR3 bases: TGTGCCAGCAGTTTCGGGACAGGGGAGCAGCCCCAGCATTTT.

This chain joins TRBV20-1 and TRBJ2-1; 10 nucleotides match TRBD2. This CDR3 contains 16 residues. Germline V gives CDR1 DFQATT, CDR2 SNEGSKA (reference sequence). Trimming took 3 bases from V and 5 from J; bases not matched to a gene: 10. The CDR3 DNA reads TGCAGTGCTAGTTATTTTAGCGGGAGGACCAACAATGAGCAGTTCTTC. Its translation: CSASYFSGRTNNEQFF.

This clonotype was seen repeatedly, ten times or more. CDR3 sequence reads: CASSVGGSTDTQYF. CDR3 nucleotide sequence: TGTGCCAGCAGTGTCGGAGGAAGCACAGATACGCAGTATTTT. V gene TRBV9 combines with J gene TRBJ2-3; tentative D call: TRBD2 (5 bases). This CDR3 contains 14 residues. Germline assignment: CDR1 SGDLS and CDR2 YYNGEE. Trimming pared 5 bases from V and 0 bases from J, leaving 10 bases between.

This clonotype was detected many times. The chain links TRBV28 to TRBJ1-1; TRBD1 is a possible D gene (5 bases). Per the germline V gene, CDR1 is MDHEN and CDR2 is SYDVKM. The CDR3 is made up of 14 amino acids. Between the trimmed V and J ends, which lost 5 bases and 1 base, there was a span of 11 bases. The CDR3 DNA is TGTGCCAGCAGTGCCGGGACGGCGAACACTGAAGCTTTCTTT. Amino acids: CASSAGTANTEAFF.

This clonotype showed up many times. The chain joins TRBV12-5 to TRBJ2-7; TRBD1 matches 10 bases. Germline CDR1 LGHNT, CDR2 FRNRAP. V lost 7 bases and J lost 2; bases outside the gene matches: 8. CDR3 length: 15 amino acids. The CDR3 DNA follows: TGTGCTAGTGCCAACCGGGACAGGGGCACCTACGAGCAGTACTTC. Residues: CASANRDRGTYEQYF.

This clonotype was seen at least ten times. The chain joins TRBV12-3 or TRBV12-4 to TRBJ1-1; D not resolved. The CDR3 has 14 residues. V lost 1 base, J lost 0 bases, and 6 bases lay in between. In DNA, the CDR3 is TGTGCCAGCAGTTTAGTGGAGATGAACACTGAAGCTTTCTTT. Amino acid sequence: CASSLVEMNTEAFF.